Sequencing of this T cell receptor (beta chain) was carried out in a study of technical replicates of blood from a handful of donors. Sequenced by immunoSEQ multiplex PCR; TCRdb stores in-frame clones only, minus some. The table has fewer than 95,000 clones, approximately 94% seen once. Germline V gives CDR1 MNHEY, CDR2 SVGAGI. The CDR3 sequence is 14 residues long. The trim removed 5 bases at V and 7 bases at J, leaving 6 bases unmatched. This TCR derives from a human donor in good health. This chain uses TRBV6-5 with TRBJ1-2, with 11 bases identical to TRBD1. The sequenced sample was T cells isolated from PBMCs. CDR3 amino acids: CASSGTGGRSGYTF. The CDR3 region has the DNA TGTGCCAGCAGTGGGACAGGGGGAAGATCTGGCTACACCTTC.